The 10 T cell receptor beta chains presented below share a single source sample, sequenced in a study of human T cells and chemical hapten exposure (dated by TCRdb to 2020 to 2023). Library creation used RACE. The sequencer listed for this sample is NextSeq 500. TCRdb trimmed the raw reads at Q25, called clones with MiXCR and kept productive beta chains. Identical CDR3 protein sequences are pooled into one entry, listed with their most common genes and DNA. This sample gives 100,000 to 150,000 distinct CDR3 sequences in total; approximately 15% of them show up just once. The biggest ten clones account for about 3% of the sample. Taken with the paper, the label for time point translates to: pre-sensitization, week 0. The treatment or condition label, as the study defines it: therapeutic diphenylcyclopropenone sensitization with weekly scalp DPC. The sample was whole blood, taken in connection with sensitization to the hapten diphenylcyclopropenone (DPC). These receptors were collected from a woman aged 18 to 35 with alopecia areata. Some clones in this sample may be carry-over from other donors' samples.

V and J are TRBV4-3 and TRBJ2-7; 7 bases align to TRBD1. CDR1 is LGHNA, CDR2 YSLEER, per germline. Trimming cost V 0 bases and J 2 bases; bases outside gene matches: 4. This CDR3 spans 15 amino acids. The CDR3 sequence is CASSQDHGTAYEQYF. In DNA form, the CDR3 reads TGCGCCAGCAGCCAAGATCACGGGACAGCCTACGAGCAGTACTTC.

The chain is built from TRBV6-1 and TRBJ2-2; TRBD2 is a possible D gene (6 bases). Germline V CDR1 and CDR2: MNHNS, SASEGT. The length of the CDR3 is 14 residues. The ends were cut back, 4 bases at V and 1 base at J, with 7 bases in the middle. The CDR3 sequence: CASSVGLNTGELFF. The DNA of the CDR3 is TGTGCCAGCAGTGTGGGACTGAACACCGGGGAGCTGTTTTTT.

This clonotype was counted between two and nine times. The chain joins TRBV7-9 to TRBJ1-2; maybe TRBD1 (5 bases). V dropped 4 bases and J dropped 2 bases, with 11 bases sitting between them. The CDR3 has 14 residues. CDR1 SEHNR and CDR2 FQNEAQ come from the germline V gene (reference sequence). CDR3 amino acids: CASSSGTLNYGYTF. The CDR3 DNA reads TGTGCCAGCAGCTCCGGGACGCTGAACTATGGCTACACCTTC.

This clonotype has only a few counts. V gene TRBV5-1 combines with J gene TRBJ2-7, with D perhaps TRBD2 (5 bases). CDR1 is SGHRS and CDR2 is YFSETQ in the germline V gene. The V gene lost 4 bases and the J gene lost 6 bases, with 20 bases spanning the gap. The CDR3 runs 15 residues. In DNA form, the CDR3 reads TGCGCCAGCAGCCCGGAGCTTCGGGTACTAGGCGAGCAGTACTTC. Encoded protein: CASSPELRVLGEQYF.

The DNA for the CDR3 is TGCGCCAGCAGCCGCCGGCTCGTAGACTATGGCTACACCTTC. It is translated as CASSRRLVDYGYTF. The chain employs TRBV4-3 and TRBJ1-2; D gene uncertain. The ends were cut back, 4 bases at V and 3 bases at J, with 12 bases in the middle. This CDR3 region has 14 residues. Germline V gene data show CDR1 as LGHNA and CDR2 as YSLEER.

This rearrangement joins TRBV6-5 to TRBJ1-4, with D hard to call. Trimming removed 5 bases at V and 0 bases at J, with 13 bases between. This CDR3 contains 16 residues. Germline V gene data show CDR1 as MNHEY and CDR2 as SVGAGI. CDR3 DNA: TGTGCCAGCAGTCCCCGGGAGGTATCAACTAATGAAAAACTGTTTTTT. Amino acid sequence: CASSPREVSTNEKLFF.

The V and J genes are TRBV6-2 or TRBV6-3 and TRBJ2-7; 7 bases are a match to TRBD2. This CDR3 has 18 residues. CDR1 is MNHEY, CDR2 SVGEGT, per germline. The trim removed 6 bases at V and 5 bases at J, leaving 22 bases unmatched. CDR3 residues: CASSYTLQDERDYNEQYF. The CDR3 nucleotides read TGTGCCAGCAGCTACACTCTTCAGGACGAGCGGGACTACAACGAGCAGTACTTC.

The sample holds many counts of this clonotype. V gene TRBV6-1 combines with J gene TRBJ2-1; tentative D call: TRBD2 (6 bases). Per germline, CDR1 MNHNS and CDR2 SASEGT. The V gene lost 2 bases and the J gene lost 4 bases, with 15 bases spanning the gap. This CDR3 spans 16 amino acids. The CDR3 loop reads CASSELRASVYNEQFF. CDR3 coding DNA: TGTGCCAGCAGTGAATTAAGGGCTAGCGTGTACAATGAGCAGTTCTTC.

The V gene is TRBV20-1, the J gene TRBJ1-1, with TRBD1 matching 8 bases. CDR3 length equals 14 residues. CDR1 is DFQATT and CDR2 is SNEGSKA in the germline V gene (reference sequence). V shed 0 bases and J 4 bases; nucleotides not matched to a gene: 4. This CDR3 reads CSARETTGGTEAFF. DNA for the CDR3: TGCAGTGCTAGAGAGACCACAGGGGGCACTGAAGCTTTCTTT.

The chain links TRBV29-1 to TRBJ2-3; D is possibly TRBD2 (5 bases). V was trimmed by 4 bases and J by 1 base, leaving 12 bases between them. CDR1 is SQVTM, CDR2 ANQGSEA, per germline. This CDR3 contains 14 residues. The CDR3 DNA sequence: TGCAGCGTTGCTCCGGGGTTGGGCACAGATACGCAGTATTTT. It translates to CSVAPGLGTDTQYF.